This TCR beta chain was retrieved from a study of shared clonotypes between healthy human individuals. The CDR3 covers 20 residues. Trimming at V came to 0 bases and at J to 2 bases, leaving 16 bases not matched to a gene. The germline CDR1 and CDR2 sequences are SGHNT and YENEEA. An assay was performed, and its level was deep. Method: immunoSEQ multiplex PCR; TCRdb's copy keeps in-frame clones and lacks some. This sample has fewer than 1 million clones, with around 96% found just once. Naive CD8 cells lacked CD45RO and underwent positive selection for CCR7, leaving out terminally differentiated effector memory CD45RA+ cells. The donors were adults (healthy and HIV-negative) with no recent acute infections or vaccinations.

The sequence came from a man between 25 and 39 years old in good health. The rearrangement uses TRBV11-3 and TRBJ2-7, with 10 positions matching TRBD2. The sample was naive CD8+ T cells sorted from blood. The CDR3 loop is CASSLERTLRRTSGPYEQYF. The DNA of the CDR3 is TGTGCCAGCAGCTTAGAAAGGACGCTGAGGAGGACTAGCGGCCCCTACGAGCAGTACTTC.